The following is a T cell receptor (beta chain) sequence with its context. Sample time point: before trial treatment. Alpha- and beta-chain coverage of first-strand cDNA came from TRAV- and TRBV-specific primers. A roughly 20-cycle PCR with a constant-region primer and V-primer adapter amplified TCRs. MiXCR, applied by TCRdb to the reads, yields one record per CDR3 protein. The sample lists some 57,000 distinct CDR3 sequences; about 25% were seen once. This record belongs to a study of low-dose radiotherapy and immunotherapy resistance in tumors. Study-wide context: It was every two weeks, one day before radiation and immunotherapy, that intravenous cyclophosphamide 200 mg/m2 was given.

Unmatched junction bases numbered 5, after V lost 1 base and J lost 3 bases. Germline CDR1 MDHEN, CDR2 SYDVKM. The CDR3 runs 15 residues. This material consisted of PBMCs, taken before treatment. J is TRBJ2-7 and V is TRBV28, with 8 positions matching TRBD2. The receptor was isolated from a male donor with prostate cancer. The CDR3 DNA reads TGTGCCAGCAGTTTATCGGCCAGCGGGGGCTACGAGCAGTACTTC. This translates into CASSLSASGGYEQYF.